These 14 T cell receptor beta chains were sequenced from one sample in a study of spatial heterogeneity in lung cancer. The time point is: sample taken at primary tumor resection. Sequencing of whole RNA from tumor, nontumor lung or frozen PBMC involved no sorting. TCRdb independently ran MiXCR on the 5' RACE reads; one entry per CDR3 protein. This sample has more than 9,500 distinct CDR3 sequences; 6.2% occur once, and the top ten carry over 9%. Here the sequenced sample was normal lung tissue next to the tumor, taken at surgery. Receptors were obtained from a male donor with early-stage non-small cell lung cancer.

At least ten counts were recorded for this clonotype. Because this beta chain is a stray read in a library intended to capture alpha chains, its abundance should not be given much weight. This chain joins TRBV24-1 and TRBJ2-3; 10 bases map to TRBD1. Germline V gives CDR1 KGHDR, CDR2 SFDVKD. The CDR3 is 15 residues long. V trimming: 0 bases; J trimming: 5 bases; junction bases outside the gene matches: 1. CDR3 region: CATSDLGTGEDTQYF. CDR3 sequence (DNA): TGTGCCACCAGTGATTTGGGGACAGGGGAAGATACGCAGTATTTT.

At least ten counts were recorded for this clonotype. Because the library targeted alpha chains, this beta chain is an off-target read whose size means little. V usage is TRBV27 and J usage is TRBJ1-5; TRBD1 matches 7 bases. There are 15 residues in the CDR3. CDR1 and CDR2 (germline): MNHEY, SMNVEV (reference sequence). The V segment lost 4 bases and the J segment 5 bases; nucleotides outside the gene matches: 8. The CDR3 DNA follows: TGTGCCAGCAGTTCCCGGGACAGTTGGGATCAGCCCCAGCATTTT. It specifies CASSSRDSWDQPQHF.

Remarks on this clonotype: Within a library made for alpha chains, this beta chain is off target, and its count is uninformative. The chain combines TRBV7-2 with TRBJ2-1; 7 bases fit TRBD2. This CDR3 has 16 amino acids. Germline CDR1 SGHTA, CDR2 FQGNSA. V shed 1 base, J shed 9 bases, and the junction held 12 bases outside the gene matches. The CDR3 loop is CASSLGPGGSSSEQFF. DNA for the CDR3: TGTGCCAGCAGCTTAGGTCCTGGCGGGAGTAGTAGTGAGCAGTTCTTC.

This clonotype is deemed medium-sized. This beta chain is off target for a library built for alpha chains, so its abundance means little. The gene calls are TRBV7-9 and TRBJ1-5; D unclear. This CDR3 contains 12 residues. Germline assignment: CDR1 SEHNR and CDR2 FQNEAQ (reference sequence). The ends were cut back, 1 base at V and 11 bases at J, with 9 bases in the middle. The CDR3 nucleotides read TGTGCCAGCAGCTTAGTCGGGCAAACCCAGCATTTT. Amino acid sequence: CASSLVGQTQHF.

This clonotype was recorded many times. Within a library made for alpha chains, this beta chain is off target, and its count is uninformative. DNA for the CDR3: TGTGCCAGCAGCTTAGAGTCTAGCGGGAGACGTACCGGGGAGCTGTTTTTT. It codes for CASSLESSGRRTGELFF. This chain connects TRBV11-3 to TRBJ2-2; TRBD2 aligns across 10 bases. J was trimmed by 5 bases and V by 0 bases; bases with no gene match: 6. The CDR3 has 17 amino acids. The germline CDR1 and CDR2 sequences are SGHNT and YENEEA.

The sample holds many counts of this clonotype. This beta chain represents an off-target read in a library built for alpha chains; its size is of limited meaning. The rearrangement joins TRBV20-1 to TRBJ1-1; tentative D call: TRBD1 (5 bases). V was pared by 6 bases and J by 2 bases, with 13 bases between. Germline CDR1 is DFQATT and CDR2 is SNEGSKA (reference sequence). The CDR3 extends over 13 amino acids. For the CDR3, the DNA is TGCAGTGCCCAATACAGGTTAAACACTGAAGCTTTCTTT. Its translation is CSAQYRLNTEAFF.

This clonotype was recorded many times. The library was prepared for alpha chains; this beta chain is a stray read, so its frequency means little. CDR3 nucleotides: TGTGCCAGCAGCTCGACAGGGAGGAGTGGCTACACCTTC. It specifies CASSSTGRSGYTF. The chain carries TRBV7-2 and TRBJ1-2; TRBD1 agrees at 7 bases. The CDR3 runs to 13 residues. Germline V gives CDR1 SGHTA, CDR2 FQGNSA. The trim removed 4 bases at V and 7 bases at J, leaving 6 bases unmatched.

Many counts were recorded for this clonotype. Little can be read into the size of this beta chain, an off-target read in a library designed for alpha chains. This chain links TRBV27 with TRBJ2-7, with 8 bases lining up with TRBD1. V lost 6 bases, J lost 5 bases, and 15 bases stayed unmatched. The CDR3 sequence is 16 residues long. Per the germline V gene, CDR1 is MNHEY and CDR2 is SMNVEV (reference sequence). The CDR3 region has the DNA TGTGCCAGCAGGCTGAGCCCAGGGGGCATTATCAACGAGCAGTACTTC. Amino acids: CASRLSPGGIINEQYF.

A note on this clonotype: Since the library was made to target alpha chains, this beta chain is a stray read and its abundance is not meaningful. CDR3 protein: CSGRRGPYEQYF. The CDR3 DNA sequence: TGCAGCGGGCGGCGGGGTCCCTACGAGCAGTACTTC. The chain carries TRBV20-1 and TRBJ2-7, with D tentatively TRBD2 (6 bases). The CDR3 is 12 amino acids. Germline V gene lookup returns CDR1 DFQATT and CDR2 SNEGSKA (reference sequence).

This clonotype was picked up many times. This beta chain slipped into a library made for alpha chains as a stray read, so its size is not meaningful. CDR3 DNA: TGCAGTGCTACTGGACCATACCGTAGCTCCTACAATGAGCAGTTCTTC. This translates into CSATGPYRSSYNEQFF. The V and J genes are TRBV20-1 and TRBJ2-1; D unresolved. CDR1 DFQATT and CDR2 SNEGSKA come from the germline V gene (reference sequence). The V end was cut by 4 bases, the J end by 0 bases, with 16 bases between. CDR3 size: 16 residues.

This clonotype was found many times. Because the library targeted alpha chains, this beta chain is an off-target read whose size means little. The chain uses TRBV6-6 and TRBJ1-1, with a weak D call TRBD1 (6 bases). Germline CDR1 reads MNHNY; CDR2 reads SVGAGI (reference sequence). Trimming pared 2 bases from V and 4 bases from J, leaving 8 bases between. This CDR3 has 13 residues. CDR3 residues: CASSYIRGTEAFF. DNA of the CDR3: TGTGCCAGCAGTTACATCAGGGGCACTGAAGCTTTCTTT.

This clonotype was seen ten or more times. This beta chain lies outside the target of a library built for alpha chains; its clone size means little. The genes are TRBV7-2 and TRBJ2-3; 8 bases are shared with TRBD2. Germline CDR1 is SGHTA and CDR2 is FQGNSA. V trimming: 4 bases; J trimming: 6 bases; junction bases outside the gene matches: 12. CDR3 length: 16 amino acids. In nucleotides, the CDR3 is TGTGCCAGCAGCTCTCGTGGGACTAGTGGTAGTGATACGCAGTATTTT. Amino acids: CASSSRGTSGSDTQYF.

This clonotype was seen many times. The size of this beta chain means little, since it is a stray read in a library made for alpha chains. This CDR3 is CASSSRDRQGGTQYF. DNA of the CDR3: TGTGCCAGTAGTAGTAGGGATCGACAGGGTGGGACCCAGTACTTC. The V and J genes are TRBV19 and TRBJ2-5; 7 positions agree with TRBD1. With 4 bases clipped from V and 7 bases from J, the junction kept 12 bases outside the gene matches. The germline CDR1 and CDR2 sequences are LNHDA and SQIVND (reference sequence). The CDR3 length is 15 residues.

This clonotype was counted at least ten times. The library was designed around alpha chains, so this beta chain is a stray read whose abundance carries little weight. The V and J genes are TRBV2 and TRBJ1-4, with a possible D match to TRBD1 (5 bases). The V and J ends lost 7 bases and 4 bases respectively, with 10 bases between them. This CDR3 contains 13 residues. Germline values: CDR1 SNHLY, CDR2 FYNNEI. The CDR3 sequence is CASTRGINEKLFF. CDR3 DNA: TGTGCCAGCACACGGGGCATTAATGAAAAACTGTTTTTT.